This T cell receptor beta chain was sequenced for a study of vaccination and CD4 T cells after COVID-19. Study in general: Convalescent persons amounted to six males plus four females, two of whom were Hispanic. Overlapping peptides of the spike proteins of SARS-CoV-2, HCoV-NL63, HCoV-OC43 and HCoV-229E were used for cell stimulation.

This clonotype showed up just a few times. Its cognate antigen is unknown. Treatment in this sample: approximately nine-day PBMC culture with coronavirus spike peptide pools or control peptides (ViraFEST assay). Healthy people given the vaccine had no prior SARS-CoV-2 infection (nucleocapsid antibodies were negative before and after vaccination). The assay that was used to sequence DNA from cultured CD4+ T cells was the Oncomine TCR Beta short-read assay. TCRdb independently ran MiXCR on the PCR reads; one entry per CDR3 protein. This table holds about 20,000 distinct CDR3 sequences, over 35% found once. The V and J ends lost 7 bases and 5 bases, in that order; junction bases with no gene match: 7. CDR1 WNHNN and CDR2 SYGVQD come from the germline V gene (reference sequence). This CDR3 is 14 amino acids long. Study-wide findings and caveats: Researchers report that a median roughly 90% of reactive clones in convalescent patients surfaced only post-vaccination.

V usage is TRBV10-1 and J usage is TRBJ2-2; 7 bases fit TRBD2. The origin of this receptor is a human donor who received a COVID-19 vaccine. Specimen: CD4+ T cells from blood, cultured in vitro, collected before SARS-CoV-2 vaccination. CDR3 DNA sequence: TGCGCCAGCAACCGGGGGGACGGGACCGGGGAGCTGTTTTTT. This encodes CASNRGDGTGELFF.